The 31 T cell receptor beta chains presented below share a single source sample, sequenced in a study of cytomegalovirus exposure and HLA in healthy donors. Primers for the PCR totalled 60 Vbeta and 13 Jbeta. Profiling relied on immunoSEQ multiplex PCR, and the TCRdb table lists in-frame clones only, not all of them. The table has 150,000 or so clones, over 60% seen once. Sequenced input: PBMCs. These TCRs come from a woman aged 40 to 49 in good health and CMV-seronegative.

The genes are TRBV6-5 and TRBJ1-6; TRBD1 agrees at 8 bases. The J segment lost 9 bases and the V segment lost 2 bases, leaving 6 bases of the junction unmatched. CDR1 is MNHEY, CDR2 SVGAGI, per germline. The CDR3 sequence is 15 residues long. The CDR3 region has the DNA TGTGCCAGCAGTTACGGGACAGGTCTTAGTTCACCCCTCCACTTT. Protein sequence: CASSYGTGLSSPLHF.

V gene TRBV6-1 combines with J gene TRBJ1-1; D may be TRBD1 (6 bases). The CDR3 loop spans 13 amino acids. The germline gives CDR1 MNHNS, CDR2 SASEGT. V gave up 8 bases and J gave up 0 bases, with 10 bases separating them. The CDR3 here is CASRQDLNTEAFF. DNA for the CDR3: TGTGCCAGCCGACAGGATCTGAACACTGAAGCTTTCTTT.

The chain recombines TRBV7-9 with TRBJ2-5, with 14 bases identical to TRBD2. With V trimmed by 5 bases and J by 10 bases, 6 bases remained unmatched. The V gene's germline CDR1 is SEHNR and CDR2 FQNEAQ (reference sequence). The CDR3 extends over 14 amino acids. CDR3 nucleotides: TGTGCCAGCAGCCCCGGGACTAGCGGGAGATTCCAGTACTTC. Translated, it gives CASSPGTSGRFQYF.

The DNA of the CDR3 is TGTGCCAGCTCATCCCGGGTTTCTAACTATGGCTACACCTTC. The encoded protein is CASSSRVSNYGYTF. The J gene is TRBJ1-2, the V gene TRBV18; D uncertain. The germline V and J ends were trimmed by 5 bases and 0 bases, with 10 bases remaining between them. Germline CDR1 reads KGHSH; CDR2 reads LQKENI. CDR3 length equals 14 residues.

This clone was observed once. One end of the junction fails to match germline, which may point to a read error. The J gene is TRBJ2-7, the V gene TRBV5-6, with a weak D call TRBD1 (5 bases). Germline lookup yields CDR1 SGHDT and CDR2 YYEEEE. The CDR3 runs 13 residues. In DNA, the CDR3 is TGTGCCAGCAGCTTGAGGGGTTCCTACGAGCAGTACTTT. As protein: CASSLRGSYEQYF.

The chain is built from TRBV25-1 and TRBJ1-2; 7 nucleotides match TRBD1. Germline loops: CDR1 MGHDK, CDR2 SYGVNS. The CDR3 runs 13 residues. V was pared by 4 bases and J by 4 bases, with 3 bases of the junction left unmatched. The CDR3 reads CASSADRVYGYTF. The CDR3 DNA reads TGTGCCAGCAGTGCTGACAGGGTCTATGGCTACACCTTC.

This chain links TRBV6-5 with TRBJ1-5; a weak D match, TRBD1 (5 bases). V lost 3 bases and J lost 5, with 8 bases in between. CDR3 length equals 13 residues. Germline V gene sequence: CDR1 MNHEY, CDR2 SVGAGI. The CDR3 region is CASSYAGDQPQHF. CDR3 in DNA: TGTGCCAGCAGTTATGCGGGGGATCAGCCCCAGCATTTT.

Worth noting for this clone: This sample also contains other DNA sequences that code for the same CDR3. The chain uses TRBV6-5 and TRBJ1-1; 10 bases align to TRBD1. The V segment lost 0 bases and the J segment 4 bases; nucleotides outside the gene matches: 2. Germline V gene lookup returns CDR1 MNHEY and CDR2 SVGAGI. The CDR3 extends over 15 amino acids. The CDR3 here is CASSYSRTGGTEAFF. The CDR3 nucleotides read TGTGCCAGCAGTTACTCTCGGACAGGGGGCACTGAAGCTTTCTTT.

This clone was found once. The chain carries TRBV5-1 and TRBJ1-3; 9 bases map to TRBD1. Losses at the gene ends were 0 bases for V and 8 bases for J; bases not matched to a gene: 3. The CDR3 runs 14 residues. In germline, CDR1 is SGHRS, CDR2 YFSETQ. DNA for the CDR3: TGCGCCAGCAGCTTGGGGGGACAGGGAGACACCATATATTTT. Translating it yields CASSLGGQGDTIYF. Filled out from reference TRBV5-1 and TRBJ1-3, the complete variable domain reads KAGVTQTPRYLIKTRGQQVTLSCSPISGHRSVSWYQQTPGQGLQFLFEYFSETQRNKGNFPGRFSGRQFSNSRSEMNVSTLELGDSALYLCASSLGGQGDTIYFGEGSWLTVV.

The rearrangement joins TRBV4-1 to TRBJ2-1, with D maybe TRBD1 (6 bases). Per the germline V gene, CDR1 is MGHRA and CDR2 is YSYEKL. The CDR3 consists of 14 residues. The V and J ends lost 4 bases and 6 bases respectively, with 13 bases between them. This CDR3 is CASSPTGLPNEQFF. DNA for the CDR3: TGCGCCAGCAGCCCTACAGGGCTACCCAATGAGCAGTTCTTC.

The chain recombines TRBV2 with TRBJ1-2, with D unclear. Germline V gene data show CDR1 as SNHLY and CDR2 as FYNNEI. This CDR3 is built from 13 residues. V was shortened by 4 bases and J by 4 bases, with 10 bases between the two germline ends. In DNA form, the CDR3 reads TGTGCCAGCAGTGTCCAGGTTATCTATGGCTACACCTTC. Translating gives CASSVQVIYGYTF.

This clone was observed once. This chain uses TRBV12-1 with TRBJ1-5; whether TRBD1, the table's D call, matches the DNA was not checked. TRBV12-1 is a pseudogene segment. CDR3 size: 15 residues. The CDR3 region has the DNA TGTGCCAGCAGCTTTGCTTGGACAGGGAGACAGCCCCAGCATTTT. This sequence encodes CASSFAWTGRQPQHF.

The rearrangement links TRBV11-2 to TRBJ1-1; 9 bases align to TRBD1. The V gene end was trimmed by 5 bases and the J gene end by 5 bases; junction bases not matched to a gene: 9. Looked up from germline, CDR1 is SGHAT and CDR2 is FQNNGV. The length of the CDR3 is 15 residues. The CDR3 DNA follows: TGTGCCAGCAGCCTCCTGACAGGGGGAGCTACTGAAGCTTTCTTT. This sequence encodes CASSLLTGGATEAFF.

The V call is TRBV10-3, the J call TRBJ2-3, with D possibly matching TRBD1 (5 bases). The CDR3 has 15 residues. Deletions cut 5 bases from V and 2 bases from J, with 14 bases between. The germline gives CDR1 ENHRY, CDR2 SYGVKD. CDR3 in amino acids: CAISFSDSLTDTQYF. In nucleotides, the CDR3 is TGTGCCATCAGTTTCTCAGACAGCCTCACAGATACGCAGTATTTT.

This chain uses TRBV28 with TRBJ1-2; TRBD1 matches at 12 bases. V gave up 2 bases and J gave up 8 bases; unmatched junction bases: 9. The CDR3 is 16 residues long. In germline, CDR1 is MDHEN, CDR2 SYDVKM. DNA for the CDR3: TGTGCCAGCAGTTTACGGGGACAGGGGGCATCGGGGGGCTACACCTTC. This sequence encodes CASSLRGQGASGGYTF.

The V and J genes are TRBV5-4 and TRBJ2-5, with 9 bases lining up with TRBD2. Germline V lookup: CDR1 SGHNT, CDR2 YYREEE (reference sequence). J was trimmed by 1 base and V by 0 bases; bases with no gene match: 4. The CDR3 spans 16 residues. In DNA form, the CDR3 reads TGTGCCAGCAGCTTGGTCCAGCGGGAGGCCCAAGAGACCCAGTACTTC. As protein: CASSLVQREAQETQYF.

The chain couples TRBV9 to TRBJ2-3; possible D gene TRBD2, 5 bases. V was shortened by 4 bases and J by 2 bases, with 14 bases between the two germline ends. The CDR3 has 15 residues. Germline CDR1 is SGDLS and CDR2 is YYNGEE. DNA of the CDR3: TGTGCCAGCAGCCAGCGGTTACTAACCACAGATACGCAGTATTTT. Translating gives CASSQRLLTTDTQYF.

This clone was seen once. The rearrangement joins TRBV6-5 to TRBJ2-3, with a possible D match to TRBD2 (5 bases). This CDR3 is built from 13 residues. The V gene's germline CDR1 is MNHEY and CDR2 SVGAGI. V was shortened by 10 bases and J by 1 base, with 12 bases between the two germline ends. CDR3 nucleotides: TGTGCCACCCAAGGAGGACGCACAGATACGCAGTATTTT. This translates into CATQGGRTDTQYF.

The chain recombines TRBV29-1 with TRBJ1-1; 8 nucleotides align to TRBD1. V shed 6 bases, J shed 1 base, and the junction held 7 bases outside the gene matches. Germline loops: CDR1 SQVTM, CDR2 ANQGSEA. The CDR3 is made up of 14 amino acids. CDR3 protein: CSVAGGETNTEAFF. CDR3 DNA: TGCAGCGTCGCAGGGGGCGAGACGAACACTGAAGCTTTCTTT.

The chain joins TRBV27 to TRBJ1-5; 8 bases map to TRBD1. CDR3 length equals 16 residues. J gave up 4 bases and V 0 bases, and 5 bases lay outside the gene matches. The V gene's germline CDR1 is MNHEY and CDR2 SMNVEV (reference sequence). This CDR3 is CASSLSAGTGNQPQHF. The CDR3 nucleotides read TGTGCCAGCAGTTTATCAGCCGGGACAGGTAATCAGCCCCAGCATTTT.

The chain joins TRBV5-1 to TRBJ1-3; 8 positions match TRBD1. J gave up 0 bases and V 4 bases, and 9 bases lay outside the gene matches. The germline CDR1 and CDR2 sequences are SGHRS and YFSETQ. The CDR3 runs to 17 residues. This CDR3 reads CASSIGQGRFSGNTIYF. The CDR3, as DNA: TGCGCCAGCAGCATAGGACAGGGAAGATTCTCTGGAAACACCATATATTTT.

This clone was seen only a few times. This chain connects TRBV5-1 to TRBJ1-1; 8 bases map to TRBD1. CDR1 is SGHRS, CDR2 YFSETQ, per germline. The CDR3 runs 16 residues. V shed 5 bases and J 1 base; nucleotides not matched to a gene: 10. CDR3 in DNA: TGCGCCAGCAGTTCAGGGGGCTATGGCAAGAACACTGAAGCTTTCTTT. It specifies CASSSGGYGKNTEAFF.

The V gene is TRBV5-1, the J gene TRBJ2-7; D remains unclear. The germline V gene encodes CDR1 SGHRS and CDR2 YFSETQ. The CDR3 runs 14 residues. The V end was cut by 0 bases, the J end by 3 bases, with 10 bases between. CDR3 sequence reads: CASSLVAQFYEQYF. In DNA, the CDR3 is TGCGCCAGCAGCTTGGTGGCTCAATTCTACGAGCAGTACTTC.

The gene calls are TRBV11-3 and TRBJ2-5; D is unclear. The CDR3 covers 12 residues. V lost 5 bases and J 5 bases, leaving 9 bases between the germline ends. CDR1 and CDR2 (germline): SGHNT, YENEEA. CDR3 coding DNA: TGTGCCAGCAGCACGGTCTGGGAGACCCAGTACTTC. Residues: CASSTVWETQYF.

V is TRBV2 and J is TRBJ2-7, with a possible D match to TRBD1 (6 bases). Germline V gives CDR1 SNHLY, CDR2 FYNNEI. Trimming removed 9 bases at V and 4 bases at J, with 13 bases between. This CDR3 contains 12 residues. In DNA, the CDR3 is TGTGCCAGTTACGACAGGCGATACGAGCAGTACTTC. Translated: CASYDRRYEQYF.

V and J are TRBV27 and TRBJ2-5; D uncertain. V was cut by 7 bases and J by 3 bases, with 9 bases left in between. The CDR3 spans 12 residues. Germline CDR1 is MNHEY and CDR2 is SMNVEV (reference sequence). The CDR3 loop reads CASKRREETQYF. The CDR3 DNA reads TGTGCCAGCAAGCGACGCGAAGAGACCCAGTACTTC.

As concerns this clone: The sample holds other DNA sequences that translate to the same CDR3. The chain employs TRBV7-9 and TRBJ2-5, with 13 bases that match TRBD2. The CDR3 extends over 18 amino acids. CDR1 is SEHNR, CDR2 FQNEAQ, per germline (reference sequence). V was clipped by 5 bases and J by 0 bases; unmatched bases: 9. CDR3 loop: CASSGTSGALRYQETQYF. The CDR3 nucleotides read TGTGCCAGCAGCGGGACTAGCGGGGCCCTGAGATACCAAGAGACCCAGTACTTC.

J is TRBJ1-2 and V is TRBV5-1; maybe TRBD1 (5 bases). The CDR3 contains 17 residues. V dropped 3 bases and J dropped 6 bases, with 24 bases sitting between them. The germline V gene has CDR1 SGHRS and CDR2 YFSETQ. The CDR3: CASSSFGGTVTRDGYTF. The CDR3 DNA sequence: TGCGCCAGCAGCTCCTTCGGAGGGACCGTGACTAGGGATGGCTACACCTTC.

V usage is TRBV19 and J usage is TRBJ1-6, with D hard to call. The CDR3 runs to 12 residues. The germline V gene encodes CDR1 LNHDA and CDR2 SQIVND (reference sequence). The V end was cut by 2 bases, the J end by 14 bases, with 10 bases between. CDR3 in DNA: TGTGCCAGTAGTATAAGGCGGGTGGCCCTCCACTTT. Its translation is CASSIRRVALHF.

This chain joins TRBV2 and TRBJ2-3; the D is unclear. The CDR3 has 16 amino acids. Trimming took off 3 bases at V and 0 bases at J, with 13 bases between the two ends. CDR1 is SNHLY and CDR2 is FYNNEI in the germline V gene. The CDR3 loop reads CASSDYITVSTDTQYF. CDR3 coding DNA: TGTGCCAGCAGTGACTATATAACAGTCAGCACAGATACGCAGTATTTT. The full variable domain, with the rest looked up from reference TRBV2 and TRBJ2-3, is EPEVTQTPSHQVTQMGQEVILRCVPISNHLYFYWYRQILGQKVEFLVSFYNNEISEKSEIFDDQFSVERPDGSNFTLKIRSTKLEDSAMYFCASSDYITVSTDTQYFGPGTRLTVL.

V gene TRBV28 combines with J gene TRBJ1-1; 10 bases match TRBD1. The trim removed 3 bases at V and 1 base at J, leaving 2 bases unmatched. Germline assignment: CDR1 MDHEN and CDR2 SYDVKM. The CDR3 loop spans 15 amino acids. The CDR3 region has the DNA TGTGCCAGCAGTTTGTGGACAGGGGGGAACACTGAAGCTTTCTTT. Translation: CASSLWTGGNTEAFF.